This T cell receptor (beta chain) comes out of a study of blood T cell repertoires in COVID-19. For the study at large: There were acute and convalescent COVID-19 samples, and they came from the United States, Italy and Spain.

Trimming removed 2 bases from V and 12 bases from J; junction bases left unmatched: 6. Germline V gene data show CDR1 as MNHEY and CDR2 as SMNVEV (reference sequence). The CDR3 is made up of 14 amino acids. Measured with immunoSEQ multiplex PCR; TCRdb has only the in-frame clones, and not every one. This sample has approximately 300,000 clones, with 85% found just once. Adults between roughly 18 and 95 years of age took part from about 24 US areas. Participants had their cohort set by participant-reported clinical history. The chain couples TRBV27 to TRBJ2-1; 11 bases line up with TRBD1. The clonotype originates from a woman aged 25 to 45 who had been exposed to COVID-19. The sequencing input was PBMCs or T cells enriched from blood (not recorded which). DNA for the CDR3: TGTGCCAGCAGTTTACCCGGGACAGGGGGTTTGCAGTTCTTC. This encodes CASSLPGTGGLQFF.